A selection of T cell receptor beta chains follows, all from one sample in a study of T cell repertoires in cytomegalovirus infection. TCRdb redid the calling of the reads with MiXCR, one entry per CDR3 protein. This table has roughly 230,000 distinct CDR3 sequences, under 25% appearing once. Sequenced input: CD8+ T cells from PBMCs. The receptors originated from a human donor in good health (CMV status not recorded). Some clones in this sample may be carry-over from other donors' samples. CDR3s include the opening cysteine and the closing phenylalanine or tryptophan. The D gene is left open where the match is weak. Size tells how often a clone was seen (once, few, many) or the class of an expanded clone, and some rows leave it out.

D gene	V gene	J gene	clone size	CDR3 protein	CDR3 DNA
NA	TRBV4-2	TRBJ2-7	many	CASSHSRERATYEQYF	TGTGCCAGCAGCCATTCTCGCGAGCGGGCGACCTACGAGCAGTACTTC
NA	TRBV4-1	TRBJ1-1	few	CASSQGMGNTEAFF	TGCGCCAGCAGCCAAGGAATGGGGAACACTGAAGCTTTCTTT
NA	TRBV20-1	TRBJ2-7	NA	CSASGTPFQSYEQYF	TGCAGTGCTTCAGGGACCCCCTTTCAATCCTACGAGCAGTACTTC
TRBD2	TRBV20-1	TRBJ2-5	NA	CSAPPTSGGYEETQYF	TGCAGTGCCCCCCCGACTAGCGGGGGCTACGAAGAGACCCAGTACTTC
NA	TRBV6-6	TRBJ1-2	many	CASRPAGTSYGYTF	TGTGCCAGCAGACCCGCAGGGACGAGCTATGGCTACACCTTC
NA	TRBV27	TRBJ1-2	once	CASGDSQGDYGYTF	TGTGCCAGCGGCGATTCACAGGGAGACTATGGCTACACCTTC
TRBD1	TRBV20-1	TRBJ2-7	NA	CSARGTGEFYEQYF	TGCAGTGCTAGGGGGACAGGCGAATTCTACGAGCAGTACTTC
NA	TRBV19	TRBJ2-2	NA	CASTLGGRSTGELFF	TGTGCCAGTACTTTGGGGGGGCGCAGCACCGGGGAGCTGTTTTTT
NA	TRBV7-8	TRBJ2-5	many	CASFSETYQETQYF	TGTGCCAGCTTCTCCGAGACATACCAAGAGACCCAGTACTTC
TRBD1	TRBV5-4	TRBJ2-1	NA	CASSQRTGRNEQFF	TGTGCCAGCAGCCAACGGACAGGGCGGAATGAGCAGTTCTTC
NA	TRBV20-1	TRBJ2-2	few	CSARDYGTGELFF	TGCAGTGCTAGAGATTACGGCACCGGGGAGCTGTTTTTT
NA	TRBV12-3/TRBV12-4	TRBJ2-2	few	CASSFLGTGELFF	TGTGCCAGCAGTTTTTTGGGCACCGGGGAGCTGTTTTTT
NA	TRBV7-8	TRBJ2-2	many	CASNRAYTGELFF	TGTGCCAGCAACCGGGCATACACCGGGGAGCTGTTTTTT
NA	TRBV2	TRBJ1-4	few	CASSEEPQDEKLFF	TGTGCCAGCAGTGAGGAGCCCCAGGATGAAAAACTGTTTTTT
TRBD2	TRBV10-3	TRBJ2-1	few	CAISESRSGGAHEQFF	TGTGCCATCAGTGAGTCGAGGAGCGGGGGGGCCCATGAGCAGTTCTTC
NA	TRBV28	TRBJ1-3	NA	CASSVIRGSGNTIYF	TGTGCCAGCAGTGTAATCCGGGGCTCTGGAAACACCATATATTTT
NA	TRBV6-5	TRBJ1-5	few	CASSAGFLNQPQHF	TGTGCCAGCAGCGCAGGGTTTCTCAATCAGCCCCAGCATTTT
NA	TRBV28	TRBJ2-3	few	CASSFLPITDTQYF	TGTGCCAGCAGTTTTCTACCTATCACAGATACGCAGTATTTT
NA	TRBV20-1	TRBJ1-2	few	CSARDIRTVSNYGYTF	TGCAGTGCTAGAGATATTCGGACAGTCTCTAACTATGGCTACACCTTC
NA	TRBV12-3/TRBV12-4	TRBJ2-1	many	CASSFGEGDEQFF	TGTGCCAGCAGCTTTGGGGAAGGGGATGAGCAGTTCTTC
TRBD2	TRBV7-9	TRBJ2-1	few	CASSFPLAGGHNEQFF	TGTGCCAGCAGCTTCCCCCTAGCGGGGGGGCATAATGAGCAGTTCTTC
NA	TRBV15	TRBJ2-4	NA	CATSSPAKNIQYF	TGTGCCACTTCGAGCCCAGCCAAAAACATTCAGTACTTC
NA	TRBV12-3/TRBV12-4	TRBJ2-2	many	CASSTPTGTGELFF	TGTGCCAGCAGTACCCCCACTGGGACCGGGGAGCTGTTTTTT
NA	TRBV10-3	TRBJ2-2	NA	CAAGSKNTGELFF	TGTGCCGCGGGATCTAAGAACACCGGGGAGCTGTTTTTT
TRBD1	TRBV7-9	TRBJ2-7	few	CASSLETGGFYEQYF	TGTGCCAGCAGCTTAGAAACAGGGGGTTTCTACGAGCAGTACTTC
TRBD2	TRBV4-2	TRBJ2-7	NA	CASSQEGGGMSYEQYF	TGTGCCAGCAGCCAAGAAGGCGGGGGGATGTCCTACGAGCAGTACTTC
TRBD1	TRBV7-2	TRBJ1-2	many	CASSSQGADGYTF	TGTGCCAGCAGCTCCCAGGGGGCCGATGGCTACACCTTC
TRBD1	TRBV6-2/TRBV6-3	TRBJ2-3	NA	CASSEDRRTDTQYF	TGTGCCAGCAGTGAGGACAGGCGCACAGATACGCAGTATTTT
NA	TRBV20-1	TRBJ1-6	many	CSARGEGSPYNSPLHF	TGCAGTGCTAGAGGCGAGGGGAGCCCCTATAATTCACCCCTCCACTTT
TRBD1	TRBV2	TRBJ2-6	NA	CASSEGQGSGANVLTF	TGTGCCAGCAGTGAGGGACAGGGGTCTGGGGCCAACGTCCTGACTTTC
TRBD2	TRBV7-2	TRBJ2-4	NA	CASSLGTSGGLAKNIQYF	TGTGCCAGCAGCTTAGGGACTAGCGGGGGTTTAGCCAAAAACATTCAGTACTTC
NA	TRBV28	TRBJ2-1	NA	CASSLSPYEQFF	TGTGCCAGCAGTTTATCACCTTATGAGCAGTTCTTC
NA	TRBV23-1	TRBJ2-7	many	CASNRGGSYEQYF	TGCGCCAGCAACCGAGGGGGATCCTACGAGCAGTACTTC
NA	TRBV7-9	TRBJ2-7	many	CASSAAGTWYEQYF	TGTGCCAGCAGCGCGGCAGGAACATGGTACGAGCAGTACTTC
TRBD1	TRBV5-1	TRBJ1-1	NA	CASSFGTATEAFF	TGCGCCAGCAGCTTCGGGACAGCGACCGAAGCTTTCTTT
NA	TRBV2	TRBJ1-5	once	CASSEWRDVSEDQPQHF	TGTGCCAGCAGTGAGTGGCGCGATGTTAGTGAGGATCAGCCCCAGCATTTT
NA	TRBV7-9	TRBJ1-2	few	CASSYGPALEDGYTF	TGTGCCAGCAGCTATGGACCGGCCCTGGAGGATGGCTACACCTTC
NA	TRBV9	TRBJ1-2	few	CASSVDRAGYGYTF	TGTGCCAGCAGCGTAGATCGAGCAGGCTATGGCTACACCTTC
NA	TRBV9	TRBJ1-1	NA	CASSVLPRQDNTEAFF	TGTGCCAGCAGCGTACTACCCCGCCAGGATAACACTGAAGCTTTCTTT
TRBD1	TRBV12-3/TRBV12-4	TRBJ1-2	NA	CASSSGQLYGYTF	TGTGCCAGCAGCTCGGGACAGCTCTATGGCTACACCTTC
NA	TRBV29-1	TRBJ2-1	few	CSVSDGFSYNEQFF	TGCAGCGTTTCGGACGGATTCTCCTACAATGAGCAGTTCTTC
NA	TRBV7-9	TRBJ2-1	many	CASSPEQFF	TGTGCCAGCAGCCCCGAGCAGTTCTTC
TRBD1	TRBV20-1	TRBJ2-1	NA	CSAPGTGYNEQFF	TGCAGTGCTCCCGGGACAGGATACAATGAGCAGTTCTTC
NA	TRBV7-9	TRBJ1-1	NA	CASSLDIMNTEAFF	TGTGCCAGCAGCTTGGACATTATGAACACTGAAGCTTTCTTT
NA	TRBV7-2	TRBJ2-5	NA	CASSFVTGSMETQYF	TGTGCCAGCAGCTTCGTAACGGGATCCATGGAGACCCAGTACTTC
NA	TRBV7-6	TRBJ1-6	many	CASSLVGFGSPLHF	TGTGCCAGCAGCTTAGTGGGCTTCGGCTCACCCCTCCACTTT
NA	TRBV12-3/TRBV12-4	TRBJ1-4	NA	CATRDRYNEKLFF	TGTGCCACTCGGGACCGATATAATGAAAAACTGTTTTTT
TRBD1	TRBV15	TRBJ2-7	many	CATSPGQGPYEQYF	TGTGCCACCAGCCCGGGACAGGGGCCCTACGAGCAGTACTTC
TRBD2	TRBV20-1	TRBJ2-1	NA	CSATITSGHSREQFF	TGCAGTGCTACCATTACTAGCGGGCATTCTCGGGAGCAGTTCTTC
TRBD1	TRBV5-6	TRBJ2-1	NA	CASSPGTGGWDEQFF	TGTGCCAGCAGTCCCGGGACAGGGGGCTGGGATGAGCAGTTCTTC
NA	TRBV11-2	TRBJ2-7	few	CASSWTGGGYEQYF	TGTGCCAGCAGCTGGACAGGCGGGGGGTACGAGCAGTACTTC
NA	TRBV4-2	TRBJ2-1	NA	CASSHSGSIDNEQFF	TGTGCCAGCAGCCATAGTGGTAGCATAGACAATGAGCAGTTCTTC
NA	TRBV7-6	TRBJ1-1	many	CASSLAAGPSAEAFF	TGTGCCAGCAGCTTAGCGGCGGGTCCTTCTGCTGAAGCTTTCTTT
NA	TRBV28	TRBJ1-4	NA	CASTHWRTRDEKLFF	TGTGCCAGCACACACTGGCGGACGAGAGATGAAAAACTGTTTTTT